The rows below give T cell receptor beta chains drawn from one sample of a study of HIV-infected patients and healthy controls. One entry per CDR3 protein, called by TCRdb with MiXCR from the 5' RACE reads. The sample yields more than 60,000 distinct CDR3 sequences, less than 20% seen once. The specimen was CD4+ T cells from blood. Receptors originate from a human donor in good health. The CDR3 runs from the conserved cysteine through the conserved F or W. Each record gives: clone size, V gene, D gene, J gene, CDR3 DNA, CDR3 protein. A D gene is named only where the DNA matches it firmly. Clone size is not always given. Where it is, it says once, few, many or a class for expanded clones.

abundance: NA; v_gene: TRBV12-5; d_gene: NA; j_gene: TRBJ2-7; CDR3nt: TGTGCTAGTGGTTTGGCCCGGGGACCGGCTGCCTACGAGCAGTACTTC; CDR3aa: CASGLARGPAAYEQYF
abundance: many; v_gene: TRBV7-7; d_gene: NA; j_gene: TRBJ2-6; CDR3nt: TGTGCTAGCAGCCCTATGAGCGGGCAAACAACTGGGGCCAACGTCCTGACTTTC; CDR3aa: CASSPMSGQTTGANVLTF
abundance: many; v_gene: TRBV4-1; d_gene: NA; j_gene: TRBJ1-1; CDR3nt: TGCGCCAGCAGCCTGAGCCTGCGGCAGAAGAACACTGAAGCTTTCTTT; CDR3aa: CASSLSLRQKNTEAFF
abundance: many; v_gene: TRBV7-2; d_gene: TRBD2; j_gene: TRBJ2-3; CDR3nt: TGTGCCAGCAGCATCCCTAGCGGGGTTAGCACAGATACGCAGTATTTT; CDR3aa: CASSIPSGVSTDTQYF
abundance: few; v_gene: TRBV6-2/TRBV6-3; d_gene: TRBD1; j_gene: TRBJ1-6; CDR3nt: TGTGCCAGCAGTTGGACAGGGCTTGATTCACCCCTCCACTTT; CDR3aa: CASSWTGLDSPLHF
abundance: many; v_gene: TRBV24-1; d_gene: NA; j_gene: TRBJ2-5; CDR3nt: TGTGCCACCGGAAGACGCGGGCAGGGGCAAGAGACCCAGTACTTC; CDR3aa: CATGRRGQGQETQYF
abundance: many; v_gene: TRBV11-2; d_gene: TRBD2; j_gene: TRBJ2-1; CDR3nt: TGTGCCAGCAGCTCTATCTCTCCGGGACTAGTAAGCTACAATGAGCAGTTCTTC; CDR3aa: CASSSISPGLVSYNEQFF
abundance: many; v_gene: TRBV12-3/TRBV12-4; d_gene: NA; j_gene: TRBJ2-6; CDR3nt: TGTGCCAGCAGTTTAGGAGGCGCTGGGGCCAACGTCCTGACTTTC; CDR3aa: CASSLGGAGANVLTF
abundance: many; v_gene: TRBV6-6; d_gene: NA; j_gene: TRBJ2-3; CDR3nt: TGTGCCAGCGCAGGAGAAAACACAGATACGCAGTATTTT; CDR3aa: CASAGENTDTQYF
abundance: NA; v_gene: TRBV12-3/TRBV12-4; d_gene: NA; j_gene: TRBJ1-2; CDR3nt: TGTGCCAGCAGTTTTAGTGGTCACCACTATGGCTACACCTTC; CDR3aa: CASSFSGHHYGYTF
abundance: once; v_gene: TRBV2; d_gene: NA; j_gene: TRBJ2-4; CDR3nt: TGTGCCAGCAGCCTCGGGCCGTTAGCCAAAAACATTCAGTACTTC; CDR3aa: CASSLGPLAKNIQYF
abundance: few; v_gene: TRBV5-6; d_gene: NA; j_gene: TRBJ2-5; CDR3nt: TGTGCCAGCAGCTTGGTGGGCAGAGAGACCCAGTACTTC; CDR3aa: CASSLVGRETQYF
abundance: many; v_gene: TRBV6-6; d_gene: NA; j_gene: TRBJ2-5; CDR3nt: TGTGCCAGCAGTCGACGCGGTGGTTGGGTCCAAGAGACCCAGTACTTC; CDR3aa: CASSRRGGWVQETQYF
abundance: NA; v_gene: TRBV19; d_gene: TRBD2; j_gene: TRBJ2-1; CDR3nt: TGTGCCAGTAGAGCAAGACTAGCGGACTACAATGAGCAGTTCTTC; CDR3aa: CASRARLADYNEQFF
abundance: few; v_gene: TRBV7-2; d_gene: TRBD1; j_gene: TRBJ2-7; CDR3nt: TGTGCCAGCAGCTTATCCTCTTGGGGACAGAAATACGAGCAGTACTTC; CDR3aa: CASSLSSWGQKYEQYF
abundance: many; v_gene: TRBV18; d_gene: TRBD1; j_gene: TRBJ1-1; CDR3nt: TGTGCCAGCTCACCAGCACAGGGGCTTATGGGCACTGAAGCTTTCTTT; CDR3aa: CASSPAQGLMGTEAFF
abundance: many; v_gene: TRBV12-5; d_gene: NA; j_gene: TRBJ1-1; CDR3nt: TGTGCTAGTGGAGTCGAGCCAACCACTGAAGCTTTCTTT; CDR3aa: CASGVEPTTEAFF
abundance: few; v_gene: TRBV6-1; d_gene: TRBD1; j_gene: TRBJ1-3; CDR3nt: TGTGCCAGCAGTGAGGTGACAGGGGGCGCTTTTGGAAACACCATATATTTT; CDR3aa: CASSEVTGGAFGNTIYF
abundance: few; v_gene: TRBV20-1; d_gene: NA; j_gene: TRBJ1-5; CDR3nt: TGCAGTGCTAGAGAACAGGGCAATCAGCCCCAGCATTTT; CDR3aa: CSAREQGNQPQHF
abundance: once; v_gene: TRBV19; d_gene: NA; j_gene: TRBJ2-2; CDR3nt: TGTGCCAGTAGTATCCAACCCGTCGGGACCGGGGAGCTGTTTTTT; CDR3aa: CASSIQPVGTGELFF
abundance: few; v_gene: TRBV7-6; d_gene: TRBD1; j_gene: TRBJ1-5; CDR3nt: TGTGCCAGCAGCTCCCAACAGGGGCGACAGCCCCAGCATTTT; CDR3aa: CASSSQQGRQPQHF
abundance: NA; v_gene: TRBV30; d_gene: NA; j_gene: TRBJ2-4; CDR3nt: TGTGCCTGGAGTGTAAGGGGGGGAAACATTCAGTACTTC; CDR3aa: CAWSVRGGNIQYF
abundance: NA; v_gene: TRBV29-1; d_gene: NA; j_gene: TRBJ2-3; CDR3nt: TGCAGCGTTAAAATCACAGATACGCAGTATTTT; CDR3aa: CSVKITDTQYF
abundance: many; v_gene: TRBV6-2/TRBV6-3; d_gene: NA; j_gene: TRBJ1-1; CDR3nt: TGTGCCAGCAGAGACGGGACATCAGGCACTGAAGCTTTCTTT; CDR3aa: CASRDGTSGTEAFF
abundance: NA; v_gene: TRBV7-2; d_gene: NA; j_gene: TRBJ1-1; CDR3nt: TGTGCCAGCAGCTTAAATCCGGGAATTGAAGCTTTCTTT; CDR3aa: CASSLNPGIEAFF
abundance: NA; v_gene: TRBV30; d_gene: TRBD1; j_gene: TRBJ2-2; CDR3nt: TGTGCCTGGAGTGTTGGGGACAGGGATTTGGCCGGGGAGCTGTTTTTT; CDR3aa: CAWSVGDRDLAGELFF
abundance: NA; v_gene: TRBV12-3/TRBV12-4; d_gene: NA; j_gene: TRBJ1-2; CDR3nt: TGTGCCAGCAGTTTAGGAGGAAGAGCTAACTATGGCTACACCTTC; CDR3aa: CASSLGGRANYGYTF
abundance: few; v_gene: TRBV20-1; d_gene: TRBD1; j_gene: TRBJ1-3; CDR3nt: TGCAGTGCTCACCGGGACAGGGACCGGACCATATATTTT; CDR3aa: CSAHRDRDRTIYF
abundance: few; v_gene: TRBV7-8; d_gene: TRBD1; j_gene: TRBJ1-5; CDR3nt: TGTGCCAGCAGCGGCCGAGCTTGGAAGGGGGCATATAGCAATCAGCCCCAGCATTTT; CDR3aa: CASSGRAWKGAYSNQPQHF
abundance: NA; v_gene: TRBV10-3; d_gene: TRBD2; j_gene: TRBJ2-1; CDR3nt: TGTGCCATCGCGCGTAGCGGGAGGTCTGAGAATGAGCAGTTCTTC; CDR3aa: CAIARSGRSENEQFF
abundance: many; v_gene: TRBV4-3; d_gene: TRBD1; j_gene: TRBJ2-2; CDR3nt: TGCGCCAGCAGCCAAGCGTTGGGACAGGTGATAACCGGGGAGCTGTTTTTT; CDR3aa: CASSQALGQVITGELFF
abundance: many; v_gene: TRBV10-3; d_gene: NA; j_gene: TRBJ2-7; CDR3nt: TGTGCCATCAGTGAGTCAGGCGAGCAGTACTTC; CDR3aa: CAISESGEQYF